Sequencing of this T cell receptor beta chain was carried out in a study of blood T cell repertoires in COVID-19. About the research overall: Some COVID-19 samples were acute and others convalescent; all came from the United States, Italy and Spain. PBMCs, B-cell-depleted T cells, or T cells provided the cDNA or gDNA that made up the material.

In the study's own analysis: Estimation of nucleated cell counts was performed using reference gene primer amplification. Only in-frame clones appear in the TCRdb table, and some are missing; sequencing was by immunoSEQ multiplex PCR. V, J and clone size reflect that table, while D and trimming were determined from the DNA. Among fewer than 40,000 clones listed, roughly 77% were seen once. This CDR3 comprises 14 residues. V lost 5 bases and J 2 bases, leaving 15 bases between the germline ends. Germline CDR1 SQVTM, CDR2 ANQGSEA. The V gene is TRBV29-1, the J gene TRBJ1-2; D may be TRBD1 (6 bases). Input material: peripheral blood. The sequence was obtained from a man aged 80 or over with active or convalescent COVID-19. CDR3 region: CSVRGGASNYGYTF. The CDR3 region has the DNA TGCAGCGTTAGGGGGGGGGCTTCCAACTATGGCTACACCTTC.